This entry is about one TCR beta chain. Its antigen is currently unknown. This entry is derived from a study of T cells after yellow fever vaccination. Points from the study as a whole: Most clones from primary vaccination resurfaced after the booster (around 95% CD4, 88% CD8).

TCRdb passed the 5' RACE reads through MiXCR, listing each CDR3 protein once. The data contain around 300,000 distinct CDR3 sequences, approximately 4.5% of them seen just once; the ten biggest clones take up 19%. Per the germline V gene, CDR1 is SGDLS and CDR2 is YYNGEE. Unmatched junction bases numbered 4, after V lost 3 bases and J lost 5 bases. This CDR3 is built from 15 residues. This TCR derives from a man between 18 and 29 years old who received the YFV17D yellow fever vaccine. V gene TRBV9 combines with J gene TRBJ2-1; 11 bases agree with TRBD2. The sequences come from PBMCs, collected 15 days after the yellow fever booster vaccination. CDR3 in amino acids: CASSGLAGGDNEQFF. The CDR3 DNA follows: TGTGCCAGCAGCGGGTTAGCGGGGGGGGACAATGAGCAGTTCTTC.